This T cell receptor (beta chain) was identified during a study of blood T cell repertoires in COVID-19. Germline CDR1 is MDHEN and CDR2 is SYDVKM. Trimming removed 1 base from V and 7 bases from J, with 4 bases in between. There are 12 residues in the CDR3. Using immunoSEQ multiplex PCR, the repertoire was profiled, and TCRdb retains in-frame clones only, with some absent. Of 220,000 or so clones listed, 86% are singletons. Sequenced input: PBMCs or T cells enriched from blood (not recorded which). The TCR originated in a woman aged 50 to 60 who had recovered from COVID-19. V is TRBV28 and J is TRBJ2-2; D remains unclear. CDR3 bases: TGTGCCAGCAGTTTATTCGGCGGGGAGCTGTTTTTT. Translated, it gives CASSLFGGELFF. The complete variable domain, with remaining parts taken from reference TRBV28 and TRBJ2-2, reads DVKVTQSSRYLVKRTGEKVFLECVQDMDHENMFWYRQDPGLGLRLIYFSYDVKMKEKGDIPEGYSVSREKKERFSLILESASTNQTSMYLCASSLFGGELFFGEGSRLTVL.